The 2 T cell receptor beta chains below come from one sample, sequenced in a study of regulatory T cells in long-lasting Graves disease. Time point reported: persistent/refractory GD, antithyroid drugs over 5 years with positive TRAb. Researchers made the TCR library from RNA that was extracted from PBMCs. Arm-PCR of CDR3 regions and iRepertoire HTBI primers were used to build TCR beta libraries. TCRdb itself ran the multiplex PCR reads through MiXCR, one entry per CDR3 protein. This table has 700,000 or so distinct CDR3 sequences, around 30% appearing once. The input for sequencing was peripheral blood mononuclear cells (PBMCs), taken when the disease was refractory, from a patient treated with antithyroid drugs. All receptors come from a female donor with Graves disease.

CDR3 DNA sequence: TGCAGCGTCGAGGACGGTAGTGGGTCCTACGAGCAGTACTTC. It encodes CSVEDGSGSYEQYF. This chain connects TRBV29-1 to TRBJ2-7; D not certain. Looked up from germline, CDR1 is SQVTM and CDR2 is ANQGSEA. This CDR3 region has 14 residues. Deletions cut 6 bases from V and 1 base from J, with 16 bases between.

This clonotype was observed a few times. The chain recombines TRBV28 with TRBJ2-2, with 7 bases aligning to TRBD1. V dropped 6 bases and J dropped 6; count of bases not matched to a gene: 13. The CDR3 extends over 16 amino acids. Germline lookup yields CDR1 MDHEN and CDR2 SYDVKM. This CDR3 is CASSPKQGMKAGELFF. Written as DNA, the CDR3 is TGTGCCAGCAGCCCCAAACAGGGGATGAAAGCCGGGGAGCTGTTTTTT.